Listed below are T cell receptor beta chains from one sample, sequenced in a study of cytomegalovirus exposure and HLA in healthy donors. Generated by immunoSEQ multiplex PCR, the TCRdb table keeps only in-frame clones and is missing some. The table includes about 220,000 clones, roughly 83% detected once. Specimen: PBMCs. These receptors were taken from a woman between 25 and 40 years old in good health and CMV-seropositive. CDR3s include the opening cysteine and the closing phenylalanine or tryptophan. D genes are given only for firm matches. The size entry is marked missing in some rows and otherwise reads once, few, many or a size class.

V: TRBV27; size: few; J: TRBJ2-7; D: NA; DNA: TGTGCCAGCAGTCCACTACAACAAACGACAGTATACGAGCAGTACTTC; CDR3: CASSPLQQTTVYEQYF
V: TRBV18; size: NA; J: TRBJ2-7; D: NA; DNA: TGTGCCAGCTCACCAGACAGGCAGGAGCAGTACTTC; CDR3: CASSPDRQEQYF
V: TRBV27; size: NA; J: TRBJ2-7; D: NA; DNA: TGTGCCAGCAGTTCCCCCGACAGGAAGCCGGGAGAGCAGTACTTC; CDR3: CASSSPDRKPGEQYF
V: TRBV27; size: NA; J: TRBJ1-1; D: NA; DNA: TGTGCCAGCAGTTCAGGGAGGGGCACTGAAGCTTTCTTT; CDR3: CASSSGRGTEAFF
V: TRBV5-1; size: NA; J: TRBJ2-7; D: NA; DNA: TGCGCCAGCAGCTTGTCCTCGGGTTTTAGGAACGAGCAGTACTTC; CDR3: CASSLSSGFRNEQYF
V: TRBV30; size: NA; J: TRBJ2-2; D: NA; DNA: TGTGCCTGGAGTGCGCGGACTCGGTCAAACACCGGGGAGCTGTTTTTT; CDR3: CAWSARTRSNTGELFF
V: TRBV7-7; size: NA; J: TRBJ2-1; D: TRBD1; DNA: TGTGCTAGCAGCCCACAGGGGGACTCCTACAATGAGCAGTTCTTC; CDR3: CASSPQGDSYNEQFF
V: TRBV6-1; size: NA; J: TRBJ2-7; D: TRBD2; DNA: TGTGCCAGCAGTGTAGGGAGGGCACCCTACGAGCAGTACTTC; CDR3: CASSVGRAPYEQYF
V: TRBV7-2; size: few; J: TRBJ1-2; D: TRBD1; DNA: TGTGCCAGCAGCTTAGTCGACAGGGATGGCTACACCTTC; CDR3: CASSLVDRDGYTF
V: TRBV6-1; size: NA; J: TRBJ1-3; D: NA; DNA: TGTGCCAGCAGTGGAGTGACTGGAAACACCATATATTTT; CDR3: CASSGVTGNTIYF
V: TRBV4-2; size: NA; J: TRBJ2-1; D: NA; DNA: TGTGCCAGCAGGGGACTTTTTGATGAGCAGTTCTTC; CDR3: CASRGLFDEQFF
V: TRBV30; size: NA; J: TRBJ1-2; D: NA; DNA: TGTGCCTGGACCCAGACGGCAGGATCGGGCTACACCTTC; CDR3: CAWTQTAGSGYTF
V: TRBV7-7; size: NA; J: TRBJ2-5; D: TRBD2; DNA: TGTGCTAGCAGCTTAGCCCTTGCGGGGGAGGAGACCCAGTACTTC; CDR3: CASSLALAGEETQYF
V: TRBV2; size: NA; J: TRBJ1-2; D: NA; DNA: TGTGCCAGCAGTGAACGTCTAAGTACCTATGGCTACACCTTC; CDR3: CASSERLSTYGYTF
V: TRBV27; size: NA; J: TRBJ1-5; D: NA; DNA: TGTGCCAGCAGTACATCGGCCGGGGACGGCAATCAGCCCCAGCATTTT; CDR3: CASSTSAGDGNQPQHF
V: TRBV7-8; size: NA; J: TRBJ2-7; D: NA; DNA: TGTGCCAGCAGCTTAATCCCTAGCAAGACCTACGAGCAGTACTTC; CDR3: CASSLIPSKTYEQYF
V: TRBV4-1; size: NA; J: TRBJ2-7; D: TRBD1; DNA: TGCGCCAGCAGCCGAACAGGGGACGAGCAGTACTTC; CDR3: CASSRTGDEQYF
V: TRBV13; size: NA; J: TRBJ1-2; D: NA; DNA: TGTGCCAGCAGCCCCCAAGCAGGGGTCTATGGCTACACCTTC; CDR3: CASSPQAGVYGYTF
V: TRBV28; size: NA; J: TRBJ1-1; D: NA; DNA: TGTGCCAGCAGTTTCCCTGGACCTACTGAAGCTTTCTTT; CDR3: CASSFPGPTEAFF
V: TRBV10-3; size: NA; J: TRBJ2-3; D: TRBD1; DNA: TGTGCCATCAGCGTAAGACAGGGGATGAGAACAGATACGCAGTATTTT; CDR3: CAISVRQGMRTDTQYF
V: TRBV12-5; size: NA; J: TRBJ2-7; D: NA; DNA: TGTGCTAGTGGTTTGAGGCCTGGGGAGCAGTACTTC; CDR3: CASGLRPGEQYF
V: TRBV10-1; size: once; J: TRBJ2-7; D: TRBD1; DNA: TGCGCCAGCAGACCTCTGGACAGGCTTACGAAGCAGTACTTC; CDR3: CASRPLDRLTKQYF
V: TRBV9; size: NA; J: TRBJ2-3; D: NA; DNA: TGTGCCAGCAGCGTAGGCATAATTAGCACAGATACGCAGTATTTT; CDR3: CASSVGIISTDTQYF
V: TRBV9; size: NA; J: TRBJ1-2; D: TRBD1; DNA: TGTGCCAGCAGCGTAGCCGGAGCCGGGACAGGGAACTATGGCTACACCTTC; CDR3: CASSVAGAGTGNYGYTF
V: TRBV2; size: NA; J: TRBJ2-1; D: TRBD2; DNA: TGTGCCAGCAGTAGACGGCTAGCGGGAGAAGGGTTGTTCTTC; CDR3: CASSRRLAGEGLFF
V: TRBV4-3; size: NA; J: TRBJ2-6; D: TRBD2; DNA: TGCGCCAGCAGCCAAGAGACTAGCGGGACGATACCTGGGGCCAACGTCCTGACTTTC; CDR3: CASSQETSGTIPGANVLTF
V: TRBV30; size: once; J: TRBJ2-2; D: TRBD2; DNA: TGTGCCCGCCGACTAGCGGGAGGAGGTACCGGGGAGCTGTTTTTT; CDR3: CARRLAGGGTGELFF